This T cell receptor beta chain was obtained from a study of T cell changes during pregnancy in multiple sclerosis. Germline CDR1 and CDR2: MNHEY and SMNVEV (reference sequence). This CDR3 region has 13 residues. The ends were cut back, 6 bases at V and 1 base at J, with 9 bases in the middle. This table comes from immunoSEQ multiplex PCR, and its TCRdb copy is limited to in-frame clones, with some not included. The sample yields 75,000 to 90,000 clones, more than 90% seen once. This receptor was taken from a female donor with multiple sclerosis, enrolled in a pregnancy study. This chain uses TRBV27 with TRBJ1-2; D is perhaps TRBD1 (5 bases). Sequences were derived from CD4+ T cells from peripheral blood mononuclear cells, sampled before pregnancy. CDR3 loop: CASRRGVNYGYTF. DNA for the CDR3: TGTGCCAGCAGACGGGGGGTTAACTATGGCTACACCTTC.